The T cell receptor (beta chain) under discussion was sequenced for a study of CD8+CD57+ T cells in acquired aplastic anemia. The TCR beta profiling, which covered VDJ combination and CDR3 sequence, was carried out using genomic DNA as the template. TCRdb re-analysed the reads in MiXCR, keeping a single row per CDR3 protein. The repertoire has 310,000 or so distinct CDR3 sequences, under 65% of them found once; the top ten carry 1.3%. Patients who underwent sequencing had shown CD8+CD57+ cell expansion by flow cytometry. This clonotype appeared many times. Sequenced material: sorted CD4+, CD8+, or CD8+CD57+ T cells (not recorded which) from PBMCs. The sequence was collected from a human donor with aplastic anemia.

CDR3 sequence (DNA): TGTGCCAGTAGATCTTGGACAGGAAATAAAAACACTGAAGCTTTCTTT. Translation gives CASRSWTGNKNTEAFF. The chain recombines TRBV19 with TRBJ1-1, with 7 bases matching TRBD1. V lost 6 bases to trimming and J lost 2 bases; unmatched junction nucleotides: 12. The V gene's germline CDR1 is LNHDA and CDR2 SQIVND (reference sequence). There are 16 residues in the CDR3. Full variable domain (outside the CDR3, taken from reference TRBV19 and TRBJ1-1): DGGITQSPKYLFRKEGQNVTLSCEQNLNHDAMYWYRQDPGQGLRLIYYSQIVNDFQKGDIAEGYSVSREKKESFPLTVTSAQKNPTAFYLCASRSWTGNKNTEAFFGQGTRLTVV.